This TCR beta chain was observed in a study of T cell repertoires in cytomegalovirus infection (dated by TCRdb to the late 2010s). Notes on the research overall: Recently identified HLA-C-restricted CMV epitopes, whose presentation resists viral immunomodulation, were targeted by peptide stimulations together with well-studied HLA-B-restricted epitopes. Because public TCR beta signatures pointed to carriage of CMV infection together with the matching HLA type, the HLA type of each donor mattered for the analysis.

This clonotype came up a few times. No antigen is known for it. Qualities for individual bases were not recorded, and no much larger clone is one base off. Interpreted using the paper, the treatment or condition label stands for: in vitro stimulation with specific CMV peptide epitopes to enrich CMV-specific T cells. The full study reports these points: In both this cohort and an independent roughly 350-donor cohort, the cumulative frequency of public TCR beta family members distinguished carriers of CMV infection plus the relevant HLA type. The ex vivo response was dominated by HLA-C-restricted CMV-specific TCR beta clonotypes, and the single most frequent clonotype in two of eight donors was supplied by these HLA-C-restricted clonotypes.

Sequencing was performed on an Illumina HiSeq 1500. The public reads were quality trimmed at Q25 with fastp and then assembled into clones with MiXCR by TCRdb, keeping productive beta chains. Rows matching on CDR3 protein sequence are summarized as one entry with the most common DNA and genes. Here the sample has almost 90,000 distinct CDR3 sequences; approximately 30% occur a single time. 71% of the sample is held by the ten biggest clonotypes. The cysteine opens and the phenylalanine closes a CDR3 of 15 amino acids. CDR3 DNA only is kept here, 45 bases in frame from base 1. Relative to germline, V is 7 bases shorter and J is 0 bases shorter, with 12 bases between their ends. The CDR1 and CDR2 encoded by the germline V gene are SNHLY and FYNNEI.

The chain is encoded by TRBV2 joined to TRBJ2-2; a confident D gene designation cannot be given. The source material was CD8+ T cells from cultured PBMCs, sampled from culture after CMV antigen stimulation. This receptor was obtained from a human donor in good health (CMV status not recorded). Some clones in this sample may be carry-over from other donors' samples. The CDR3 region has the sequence CASKAWHANTGELFF. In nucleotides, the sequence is TGTGCCAGCAAGGCTTGGCACGCGAACACCGGGGAGCTGTTTTTT.